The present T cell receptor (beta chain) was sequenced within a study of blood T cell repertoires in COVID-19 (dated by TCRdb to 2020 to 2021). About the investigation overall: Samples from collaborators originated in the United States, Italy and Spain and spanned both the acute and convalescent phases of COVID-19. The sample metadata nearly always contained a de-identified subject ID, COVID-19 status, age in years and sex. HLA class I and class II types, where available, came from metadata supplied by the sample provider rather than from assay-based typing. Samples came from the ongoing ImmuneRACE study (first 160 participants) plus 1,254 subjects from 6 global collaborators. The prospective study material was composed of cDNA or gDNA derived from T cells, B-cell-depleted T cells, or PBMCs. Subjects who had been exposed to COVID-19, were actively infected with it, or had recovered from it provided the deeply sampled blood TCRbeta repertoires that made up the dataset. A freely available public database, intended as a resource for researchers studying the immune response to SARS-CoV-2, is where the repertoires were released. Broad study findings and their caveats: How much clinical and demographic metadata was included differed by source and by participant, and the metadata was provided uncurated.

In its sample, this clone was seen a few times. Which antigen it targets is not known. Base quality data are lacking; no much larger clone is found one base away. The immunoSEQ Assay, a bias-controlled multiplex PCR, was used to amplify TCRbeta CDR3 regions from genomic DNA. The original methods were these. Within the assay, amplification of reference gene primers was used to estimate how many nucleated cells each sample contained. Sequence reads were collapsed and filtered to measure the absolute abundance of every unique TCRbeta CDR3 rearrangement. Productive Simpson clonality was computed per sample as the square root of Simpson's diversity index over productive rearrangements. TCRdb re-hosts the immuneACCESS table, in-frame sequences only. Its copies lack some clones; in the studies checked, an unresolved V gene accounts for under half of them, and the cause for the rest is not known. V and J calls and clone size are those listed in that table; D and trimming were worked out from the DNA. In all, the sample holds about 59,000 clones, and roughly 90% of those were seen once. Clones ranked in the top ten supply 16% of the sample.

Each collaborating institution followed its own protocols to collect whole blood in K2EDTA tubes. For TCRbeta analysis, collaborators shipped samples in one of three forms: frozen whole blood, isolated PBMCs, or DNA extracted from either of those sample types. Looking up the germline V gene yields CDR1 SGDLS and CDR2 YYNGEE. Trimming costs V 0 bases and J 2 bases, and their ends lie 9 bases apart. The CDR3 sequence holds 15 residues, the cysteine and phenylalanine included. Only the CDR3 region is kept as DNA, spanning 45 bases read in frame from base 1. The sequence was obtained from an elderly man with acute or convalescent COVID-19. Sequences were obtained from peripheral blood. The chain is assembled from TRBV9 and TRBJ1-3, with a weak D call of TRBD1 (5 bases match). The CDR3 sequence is CASSVATGAGNTIYF. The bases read TGTGCCAGCAGCGTAGCGACGGGGGCTGGAAACACCATATATTTT.